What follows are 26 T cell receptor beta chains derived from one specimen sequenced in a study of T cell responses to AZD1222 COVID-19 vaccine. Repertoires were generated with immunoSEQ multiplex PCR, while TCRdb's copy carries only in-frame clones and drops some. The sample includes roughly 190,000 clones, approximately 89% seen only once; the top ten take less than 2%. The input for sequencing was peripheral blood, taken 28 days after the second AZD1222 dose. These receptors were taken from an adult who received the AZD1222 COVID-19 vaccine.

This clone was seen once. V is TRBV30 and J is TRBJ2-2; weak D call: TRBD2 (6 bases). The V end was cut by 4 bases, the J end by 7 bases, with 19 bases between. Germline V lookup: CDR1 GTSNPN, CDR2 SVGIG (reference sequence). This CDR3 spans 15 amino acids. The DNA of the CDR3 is TGTGCCTGGACAAAGAGGCGCGGGATTAGCGGGGAGCTGTTTTTT. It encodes CAWTKRRGISGELFF.

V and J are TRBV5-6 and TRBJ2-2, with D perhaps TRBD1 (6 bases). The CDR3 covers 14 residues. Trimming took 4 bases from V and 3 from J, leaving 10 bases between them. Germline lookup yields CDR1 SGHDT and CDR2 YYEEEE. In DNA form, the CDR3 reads TGTGCCAGCAGCCCCGGACAGTACACCGGGGAGCTGTTTTTT. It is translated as CASSPGQYTGELFF.

As DNA, the CDR3 is TGTGCCAGCAGGTTAGCGGGGGGCTCCTACAATGAGCAGTTCTTC. This codes for CASRLAGGSYNEQFF. The chain carries TRBV6-5 and TRBJ2-1; 10 nucleotides agree with TRBD2. Germline CDR1 MNHEY, CDR2 SVGAGI. With 6 bases clipped from V and 0 bases from J, the junction kept 2 bases outside the gene matches. This CDR3 is 15 amino acids long.

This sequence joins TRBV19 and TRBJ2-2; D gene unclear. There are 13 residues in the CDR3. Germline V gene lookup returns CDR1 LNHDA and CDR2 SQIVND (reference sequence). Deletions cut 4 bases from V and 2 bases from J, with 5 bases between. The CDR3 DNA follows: TGTGCCAGTAGTAACACTAACACCGGGGAGCTGTTTTTT. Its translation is CASSNTNTGELFF. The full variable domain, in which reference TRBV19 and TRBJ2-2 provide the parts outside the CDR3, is DGGITQSPKYLFRKEGQNVTLSCEQNLNHDAMYWYRQDPGQGLRLIYYSQIVNDFQKGDIAEGYSVSREKKESFPLTVTSAQKNPTAFYLCASSNTNTGELFFGEGSRLTVL.

The CDR3, as DNA: TGCGCCAGCAGTGAGTACGGTAGCGGGACTATGGAGCAGTACTTC. Translation gives CASSEYGSGTMEQYF. The chain uses TRBV10-2 and TRBJ2-7; TRBD2 matches 8 bases. The germline gives CDR1 WSHSY, CDR2 SAAADI. The CDR3 has 15 amino acids. J gave up 7 bases and V 1 base, and 9 bases lay outside the gene matches.

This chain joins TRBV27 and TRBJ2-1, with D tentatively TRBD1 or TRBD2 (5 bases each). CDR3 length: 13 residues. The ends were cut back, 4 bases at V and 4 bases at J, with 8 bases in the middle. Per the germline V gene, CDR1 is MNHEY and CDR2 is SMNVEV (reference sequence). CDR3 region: CASSWDLYNEQFF. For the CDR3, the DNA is TGTGCCAGCAGTTGGGACCTATACAATGAGCAGTTCTTC.

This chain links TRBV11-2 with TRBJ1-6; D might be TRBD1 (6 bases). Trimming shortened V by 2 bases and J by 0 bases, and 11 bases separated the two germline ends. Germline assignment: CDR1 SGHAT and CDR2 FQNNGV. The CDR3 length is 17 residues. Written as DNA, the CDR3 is TGTGCCAGCAGCTTATTCCAGGGGTACTCCTATAATTCACCCCTCCACTTT. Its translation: CASSLFQGYSYNSPLHF.

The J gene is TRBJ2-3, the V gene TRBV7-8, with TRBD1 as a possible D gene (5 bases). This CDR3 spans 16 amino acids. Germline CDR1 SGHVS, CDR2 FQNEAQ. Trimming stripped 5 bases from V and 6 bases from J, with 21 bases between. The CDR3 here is CASSPLVWQGKDTQYF. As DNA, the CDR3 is TGTGCCAGCAGCCCCCTTGTGTGGCAGGGAAAGGATACGCAGTATTTT.

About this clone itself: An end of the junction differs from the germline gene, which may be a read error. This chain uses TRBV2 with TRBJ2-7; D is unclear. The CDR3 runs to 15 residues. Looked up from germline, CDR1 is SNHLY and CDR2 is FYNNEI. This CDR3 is CASSEAHRPGLKMNF. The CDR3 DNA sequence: TGTGCCAGCAGTGAAGCGCACCGGCCGGGTCTGAAAATGAACTTC.

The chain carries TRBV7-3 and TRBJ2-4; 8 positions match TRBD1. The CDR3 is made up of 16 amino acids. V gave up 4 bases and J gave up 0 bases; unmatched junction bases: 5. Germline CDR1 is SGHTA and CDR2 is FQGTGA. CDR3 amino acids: CASSSGQGGAKNIQYF. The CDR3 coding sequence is TGTGCCAGCAGCTCTGGACAGGGAGGAGCCAAAAACATTCAGTACTTC.

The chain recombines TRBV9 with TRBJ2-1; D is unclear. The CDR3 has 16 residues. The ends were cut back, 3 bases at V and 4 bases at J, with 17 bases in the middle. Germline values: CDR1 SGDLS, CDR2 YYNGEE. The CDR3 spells CASSAHLTSGYNEQFF. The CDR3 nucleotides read TGTGCCAGCAGCGCCCATCTCACGTCTGGATACAATGAGCAGTTCTTC.

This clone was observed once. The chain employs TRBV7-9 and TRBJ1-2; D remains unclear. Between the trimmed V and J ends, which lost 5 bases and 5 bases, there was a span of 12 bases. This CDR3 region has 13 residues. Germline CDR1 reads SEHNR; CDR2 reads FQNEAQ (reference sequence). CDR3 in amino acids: CASSPTVGYGYTF. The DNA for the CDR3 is TGTGCCAGCAGCCCAACGGTGGGGTATGGCTACACCTTC. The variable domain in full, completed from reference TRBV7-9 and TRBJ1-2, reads DTGVSQNPRHKITKRGQNVTFRCDPISEHNRLYWYRQTLGQGPEFLTYFQNEAQLEKSRLLSDRFSAERPKGSFSTLEIQRTEQGDSAMYLCASSPTVGYGYTFGSGTRLTVV.

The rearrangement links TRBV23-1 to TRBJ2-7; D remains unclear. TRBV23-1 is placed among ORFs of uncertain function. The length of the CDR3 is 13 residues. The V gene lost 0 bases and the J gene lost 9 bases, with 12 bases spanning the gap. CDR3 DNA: TGCGCCAGCAGTCAATCGGGAAGGGTTGGGCAGTACTTC. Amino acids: CASSQSGRVGQYF.

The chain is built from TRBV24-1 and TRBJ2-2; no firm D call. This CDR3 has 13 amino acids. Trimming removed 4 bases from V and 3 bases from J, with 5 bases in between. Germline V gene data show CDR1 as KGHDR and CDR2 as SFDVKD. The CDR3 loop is CATSDSDTGELFF. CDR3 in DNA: TGTGCCACCAGTGACTCAGACACCGGGGAGCTGTTTTTT.

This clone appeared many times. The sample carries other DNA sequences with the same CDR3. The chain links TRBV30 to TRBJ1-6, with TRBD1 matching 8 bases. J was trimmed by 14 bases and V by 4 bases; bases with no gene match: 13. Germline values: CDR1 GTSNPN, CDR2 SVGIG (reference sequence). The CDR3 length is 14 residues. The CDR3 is CAWTTGTGHFALHF. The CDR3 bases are TGTGCCTGGACCACCGGGACAGGTCATTTCGCCCTCCACTTT.

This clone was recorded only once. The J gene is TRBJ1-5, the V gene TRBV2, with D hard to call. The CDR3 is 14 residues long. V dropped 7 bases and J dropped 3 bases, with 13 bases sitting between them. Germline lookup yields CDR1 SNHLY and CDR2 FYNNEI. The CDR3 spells CASTPGRYNQPQHF. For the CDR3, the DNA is TGTGCCAGCACCCCTGGACGGTACAATCAGCCCCAGCATTTT.

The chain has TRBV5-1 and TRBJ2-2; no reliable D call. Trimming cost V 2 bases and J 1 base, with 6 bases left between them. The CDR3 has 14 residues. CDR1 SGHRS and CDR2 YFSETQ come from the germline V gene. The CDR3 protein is CASSFSQNTGELFF. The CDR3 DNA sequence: TGCGCCAGCAGCTTTTCACAGAACACCGGGGAGCTGTTTTTT. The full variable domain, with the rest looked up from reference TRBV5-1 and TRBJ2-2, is KAGVTQTPRYLIKTRGQQVTLSCSPISGHRSVSWYQQTPGQGLQFLFEYFSETQRNKGNFPGRFSGRQFSNSRSEMNVSTLELGDSALYLCASSFSQNTGELFFGEGSRLTVL.

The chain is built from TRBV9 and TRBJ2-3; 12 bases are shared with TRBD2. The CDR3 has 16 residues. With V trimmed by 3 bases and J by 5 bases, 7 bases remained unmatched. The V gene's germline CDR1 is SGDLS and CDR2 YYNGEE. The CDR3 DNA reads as TGTGCCAGCAGCGCTCCCCTAGCGGGGGGGAGAGATACGCAGTATTTT. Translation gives CASSAPLAGGRDTQYF.

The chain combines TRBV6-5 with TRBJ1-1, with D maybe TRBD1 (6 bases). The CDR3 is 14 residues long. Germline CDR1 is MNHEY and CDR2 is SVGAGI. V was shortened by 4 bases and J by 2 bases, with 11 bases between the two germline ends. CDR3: CASSWRGRNTEAFF. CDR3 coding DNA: TGTGCCAGCAGTTGGCGGGGGCGCAACACTGAAGCTTTCTTT.

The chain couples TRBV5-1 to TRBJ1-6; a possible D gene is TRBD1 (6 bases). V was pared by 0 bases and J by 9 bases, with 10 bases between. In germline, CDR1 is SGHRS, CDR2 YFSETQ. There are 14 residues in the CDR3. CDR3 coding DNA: TGCGCCAGCAGCTTGGGGACAGACGGTTCACCCCTCCACTTT. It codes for CASSLGTDGSPLHF.

CDR3 region: CASSYSASTDTQYF. CDR3 DNA sequence: TGTGCCAGCAGTTACTCGGCCAGCACAGATACGCAGTATTTT. The rearrangement uses TRBV6-2 or TRBV6-3 and TRBJ2-3; D uncertain. Trimming shortened V by 0 bases and J by 0 bases, and 4 bases separated the two germline ends. Germline values: CDR1 MNHEY, CDR2 SVGEGT. This CDR3 is built from 14 residues.

For the CDR3, the DNA is TGCAGCGTCTTAATCAGTTCCGGGAAAGAAGCTTTCTTT. It is translated as CSVLISSGKEAFF. J is TRBJ1-1 and V is TRBV29-1; no clear D. Germline CDR1 reads SQVTM; CDR2 reads ANQGSEA. The CDR3 length is 13 residues. Trimming took off 6 bases at V and 8 bases at J, with 19 bases between the two ends.

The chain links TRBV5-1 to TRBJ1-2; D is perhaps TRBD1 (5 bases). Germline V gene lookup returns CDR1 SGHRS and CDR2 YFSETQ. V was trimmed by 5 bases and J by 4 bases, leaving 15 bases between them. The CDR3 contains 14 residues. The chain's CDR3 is CASRPTGTGYGYTF. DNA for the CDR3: TGCGCCAGCAGACCTACCGGGACGGGCTATGGCTACACCTTC.

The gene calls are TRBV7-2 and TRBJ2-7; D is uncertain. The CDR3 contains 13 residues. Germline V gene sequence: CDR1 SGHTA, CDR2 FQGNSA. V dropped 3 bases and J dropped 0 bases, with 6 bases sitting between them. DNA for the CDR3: TGTGCCAGCAGCTTCCCGAGCTCCTACGAGCAGTACTTC. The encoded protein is CASSFPSSYEQYF.

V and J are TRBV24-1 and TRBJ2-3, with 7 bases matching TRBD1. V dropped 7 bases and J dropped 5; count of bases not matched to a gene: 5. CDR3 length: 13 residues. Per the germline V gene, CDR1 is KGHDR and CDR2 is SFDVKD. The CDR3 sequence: CATSQQGRDTQYF. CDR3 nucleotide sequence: TGTGCCACCAGCCAACAGGGGAGAGATACGCAGTATTTT.

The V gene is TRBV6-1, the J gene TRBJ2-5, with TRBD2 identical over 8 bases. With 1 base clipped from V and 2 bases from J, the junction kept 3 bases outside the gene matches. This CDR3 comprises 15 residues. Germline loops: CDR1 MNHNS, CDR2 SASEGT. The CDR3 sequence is CASSEVSSGQETQYF. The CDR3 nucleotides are TGTGCCAGCAGTGAAGTATCTAGCGGGCAAGAGACCCAGTACTTC.